These 14 T cell receptor beta chains came from one sample sequenced in a study of T cells in Graves' hyperthyroidism and ophthalmopathy. Amplification of TCR beta CDR3 regions used RNA as the template. Researchers ran a first-round RT-PCR on the TCR CDR3 using the HTBI primer set. One entry per CDR3 protein, called by TCRdb with MiXCR from the multiplex PCR reads. The sample has fewer than 750,000 distinct CDR3 sequences; 14% to 15% are singletons. Sequencing was performed on blood. The receptor source for this set is a woman between 40 and 55 years old with Graves' ophthalmopathy.

This clonotype showed up many times. V usage is TRBV7-8 and J usage is TRBJ1-5; D is ambiguous. Germline V gives CDR1 SGHVS, CDR2 FQNEAQ. Trimming removed 2 bases at V and 7 bases at J, with 12 bases between. CDR3 length: 14 residues. The CDR3 DNA follows: TGTGCCAGCAGCTTAAATACGGGTGTACAGCCCCAGCATTTT. It translates to CASSLNTGVQPQHF.

This clonotype came up many times. The V call is TRBV6-5, the J call TRBJ1-1; 8 bases map to TRBD1. V was clipped by 5 bases and J by 3 bases; unmatched bases: 11. This CDR3 is built from 16 residues. CDR1 MNHEY and CDR2 SVGAGI come from the germline V gene. The DNA for the CDR3 is TGTGCCAGCAGTCCCGGACAGGGAAGAGGGCACACTGAAGCTTTCTTT. Amino acid sequence: CASSPGQGRGHTEAFF.

At least ten counts were recorded for this clonotype. The rearrangement joins TRBV29-1 to TRBJ2-5; possible D gene TRBD2, 6 bases. The V end lost 5 bases, the J end lost 4 bases, and 8 bases lay between the germline ends. CDR3 length equals 11 residues. The germline V gene encodes CDR1 SQVTM and CDR2 ANQGSEA. This chain's CDR3 is CSVRRVETQYF. The DNA for the CDR3 is TGCAGCGTTCGGAGGGTAGAGACCCAGTACTTC. Based on the CDR3 plus reference TRBV29-1 and TRBJ2-5, the full variable domain is SAVISQKPSRDICQRGTSLTIQCQVDSQVTMMFWYRQQPGQSLTLIATANQGSEATYESGFVIDKFPISRPNLTFSTLTVSNMSPEDSSIYLCSVRRVETQYFGPGTRLLVL.

The rearrangement links TRBV5-6 to TRBJ2-7; D is unresolved. V lost 6 bases and J lost 3, with 16 bases in between. Germline CDR1 reads SGHDT; CDR2 reads YYEEEE. The CDR3 is 14 residues long. This CDR3 is CASNPFGIGYEQYF. DNA for the CDR3: TGTGCCAGCAACCCCTTTGGGATAGGCTACGAGCAGTACTTC.

This clonotype was counted a few times. The rearrangement uses TRBV4-2 and TRBJ1-1; D is perhaps TRBD1 (6 bases). The CDR3 is 20 amino acids. Trimming removed 4 bases from V and 3 bases from J, with 30 bases in between. The germline V gene encodes CDR1 LGHNA and CDR2 YNFKEQ. The CDR3: CASSPTLVGGGGADDTEAFF. In DNA form, the CDR3 reads TGTGCCAGCAGCCCAACTCTTGTTGGTGGGGGGGGGGCGGATGACACTGAAGCTTTCTTT.

This clonotype was seen more than once but under ten times. The chain has TRBV11-3 and TRBJ1-1, with 8 bases matching TRBD1. With V trimmed by 0 bases and J by 10 bases, 4 bases remained unmatched. CDR1 and CDR2 (germline): SGHNT, YENEEA. The CDR3 length is 13 residues. The CDR3 sequence is CASSLDRGHRAFF. In nucleotides, the CDR3 is TGTGCCAGCAGCTTAGACAGGGGGCACCGAGCTTTCTTT.

J is TRBJ1-1 and V is TRBV20-1; 9 bases agree with TRBD1. J gave up 4 bases and V 5 bases, and 8 bases lay outside the gene matches. The CDR3 runs to 14 residues. CDR1 is DFQATT and CDR2 is SNEGSKA in the germline V gene (reference sequence). The CDR3 sequence is CSAPLTGGSTEAFF. CDR3 DNA: TGCAGTGCTCCTTTGACAGGGGGATCCACTGAAGCTTTCTTT.

This clonotype was seen many times. V usage is TRBV10-3 and J usage is TRBJ1-1, with 10 bases identical to TRBD1. The ends lost 5 bases at V and 1 base at J; junction bases unmatched: 1. The CDR3 contains 14 residues. In germline, CDR1 is ENHRY, CDR2 SYGVKD. DNA of the CDR3: TGTGCCATCAGTCGGGACAGGGGGAACACTGAAGCTTTCTTT. This sequence encodes CAISRDRGNTEAFF.

This clonotype was seen at least ten times. This chain uses TRBV25-1 with TRBJ1-2; a weak D match, TRBD1 (5 bases). V lost 4 bases, J lost 8 bases, and 8 bases lay in between. From germline, CDR1 is MGHDK and CDR2 SYGVNS. This CDR3 contains 11 residues. In DNA form, the CDR3 reads TGTGCCAGCAGTGGCAGGGAGGGCTACACCTTC. This codes for CASSGREGYTF.

This clonotype was counted ten times or more. The genes are TRBV2 and TRBJ1-2; 7 positions agree with TRBD1. V shed 6 bases and J 7 bases; nucleotides not matched to a gene: 8. From germline, CDR1 is SNHLY and CDR2 FYNNEI. The CDR3 covers 13 residues. The CDR3 nucleotides are TGTGCCAGCAGACAGGGGTCTCTGGGTGGCTACACCTTC. Translated: CASRQGSLGGYTF.

The sample holds a few counts of this clonotype. This rearrangement joins TRBV3-1 to TRBJ1-2; D remains unclear. V was trimmed by 5 bases and J by 3 bases, leaving 13 bases between them. The CDR3 covers 14 residues. Germline assignment: CDR1 LGHDT and CDR2 YNNKEL (reference sequence). The DNA for the CDR3 is TGTGCCAGCAGCTTGGACTCTAATGACTATGGCTACACCTTC. Translated, it gives CASSLDSNDYGYTF.

This clonotype was counted many times. The CDR3 nucleotides are TGTGCCAGCAGCGAGGAGGACGAGCAGTACTTC. Amino acid sequence: CASSEEDEQYF. The chain uses TRBV7-9 and TRBJ2-7; TRBD2 might be the D (5 bases). Germline V lookup: CDR1 SEHNR, CDR2 FQNEAQ (reference sequence). Trimming removed 5 bases at V and 5 bases at J, with 7 bases between. The CDR3 has 11 amino acids.

At least ten counts were recorded for this clonotype. V gene TRBV27 combines with J gene TRBJ2-7, with 9 bases that match TRBD1. This CDR3 is built from 15 residues. Per the germline V gene, CDR1 is MNHEY and CDR2 is SMNVEV (reference sequence). Losses at the gene ends were 7 bases for V and 2 bases for J; bases not matched to a gene: 9. CDR3 residues: CASTRGQGVTYEQYF. The DNA for the CDR3 is TGTGCCAGCACCCGGGGACAGGGTGTCACCTACGAGCAGTACTTC.

The chain joins TRBV28 to TRBJ2-7, with 13 bases aligning to TRBD2. V dropped 3 bases and J dropped 7; count of bases not matched to a gene: 9. Germline V gene data show CDR1 as MDHEN and CDR2 as SYDVKM. This CDR3 is built from 16 residues. Written as DNA, the CDR3 is TGTGCCAGCAGTTTCGGACTAGCGGGGGCCCGCGGGGAGCAGTACTTC. As protein: CASSFGLAGARGEQYF.